A selection of T cell receptor beta chains follows, all from one sample in a study of identifying expanded T cells in peripheral blood. Measured with immunoSEQ multiplex PCR; TCRdb has only the in-frame clones, and not every one. The table records about 80,000 clones, 85% to 90% of them present only once. Sequenced material: blood. The receptors were sampled from a person between 18 and 70 years old in good health. Each CDR3 is given with its conserved first and last residue. Each record gives: CDR3 DNA, CDR3 protein, V gene, D gene, clone size, J gene. A D gene is named only where the DNA matches it firmly. Clone size is stated in some rows and not others, as once, few, many or a class when expanded.

CDR3nt: TGTGCCAGCTCACCGTGGACTAGCGGGGGAAAGAATGAGCAGTTCTTC
CDR3aa: CASSPWTSGGKNEQFF
v_gene: TRBV18
d_gene: TRBD2
abundance: -
j_gene: TRBJ2-1

CDR3nt: TGTGCCAGTAGACTAGCGGGACCGTGGAACAATGAGCAGTTCTTC
CDR3aa: CASRLAGPWNNEQFF
v_gene: TRBV19
d_gene: TRBD2
abundance: -
j_gene: TRBJ2-1

CDR3nt: TGTGCCAGCAGGCCGTGGAGGCCAGGACGGTATGGCTACACCTTC
CDR3aa: CASRPWRPGRYGYTF
v_gene: TRBV5-6
d_gene: -
abundance: -
j_gene: TRBJ1-2

CDR3nt: TGTGCCATCAGTGACCCCGACAGGGGTTTGACTGAAGCTTTCTTT
CDR3aa: CAISDPDRGLTEAFF
v_gene: TRBV10-3
d_gene: TRBD1
abundance: -
j_gene: TRBJ1-1

CDR3nt: TGTGCCAGCAGTACCCCCGGGACAGGGGTATGGGAGACCCAGTACTTC
CDR3aa: CASSTPGTGVWETQYF
v_gene: TRBV5-5
d_gene: TRBD1
abundance: -
j_gene: TRBJ2-5

CDR3nt: TGCGCCAGCAGCTCCGGGACAGGGATGCCAGATACGCAGTATTTT
CDR3aa: CASSSGTGMPDTQYF
v_gene: TRBV5-1
d_gene: TRBD1
abundance: -
j_gene: TRBJ2-3

CDR3nt: TGTGCCAGTAGCGCAGCGAACTATGGCTACACCTTC
CDR3aa: CASSAANYGYTF
v_gene: TRBV19
d_gene: -
abundance: -
j_gene: TRBJ1-2

CDR3nt: TGTGCCAGCAGCCCAACGGGGGAGACCCAGTACTTC
CDR3aa: CASSPTGETQYF
v_gene: TRBV7-7
d_gene: -
abundance: -
j_gene: TRBJ2-5

CDR3nt: TGTGCCAGTAAGCGGGGGGGGGAAAATAATTCACCCCTCCACTTT
CDR3aa: CASKRGGENNSPLHF
v_gene: TRBV19
d_gene: -
abundance: -
j_gene: TRBJ1-6

CDR3nt: TGCGCCAGCAGCTCCAGGGGGGCCGCCTCCTACAATGAGCAGTTCTTC
CDR3aa: CASSSRGAASYNEQFF
v_gene: TRBV5-1
d_gene: -
abundance: -
j_gene: TRBJ2-1

CDR3nt: TGTGCCAGCAGCCTTGACAGAACCAACACTGAAGCTTTCTTT
CDR3aa: CASSLDRTNTEAFF
v_gene: TRBV7-8
d_gene: -
abundance: -
j_gene: TRBJ1-1

CDR3nt: TGTGCCACCAGCAGACAGTCTAGCTCCTACAATGAGCAGTTCTTC
CDR3aa: CATSRQSSSYNEQFF
v_gene: TRBV15
d_gene: -
abundance: -
j_gene: TRBJ2-1

CDR3nt: TGTGCCAGAAGCGTTCTACAGGGCGATGCTAATGAAAAACTGTTTTTT
CDR3aa: CARSVLQGDANEKLFF
v_gene: TRBV5-3
d_gene: -
abundance: -
j_gene: TRBJ1-4

CDR3nt: TGTGCCAGCAGTTTATTCCTAGACCCGGCCAAAAACATTCAGTACTTC
CDR3aa: CASSLFLDPAKNIQYF
v_gene: TRBV27
d_gene: -
abundance: -
j_gene: TRBJ2-4

CDR3nt: TGTGCCAGCAGCTTAGATCGGGACATCTCCTACGAGCAGTACTTC
CDR3aa: CASSLDRDISYEQYF
v_gene: TRBV11-3
d_gene: -
abundance: once
j_gene: TRBJ2-7

CDR3nt: TGTGCCAGCAGCTTAGCAGGAGGGAATCAGCCCCAGCATTTT
CDR3aa: CASSLAGGNQPQHF
v_gene: TRBV7-8
d_gene: -
abundance: -
j_gene: TRBJ1-5

CDR3nt: TGTGCCAGCAGCGTAGAGGGACTCAACAATGAGCAGTTCTTC
CDR3aa: CASSVEGLNNEQFF
v_gene: TRBV9
d_gene: -
abundance: -
j_gene: TRBJ2-1